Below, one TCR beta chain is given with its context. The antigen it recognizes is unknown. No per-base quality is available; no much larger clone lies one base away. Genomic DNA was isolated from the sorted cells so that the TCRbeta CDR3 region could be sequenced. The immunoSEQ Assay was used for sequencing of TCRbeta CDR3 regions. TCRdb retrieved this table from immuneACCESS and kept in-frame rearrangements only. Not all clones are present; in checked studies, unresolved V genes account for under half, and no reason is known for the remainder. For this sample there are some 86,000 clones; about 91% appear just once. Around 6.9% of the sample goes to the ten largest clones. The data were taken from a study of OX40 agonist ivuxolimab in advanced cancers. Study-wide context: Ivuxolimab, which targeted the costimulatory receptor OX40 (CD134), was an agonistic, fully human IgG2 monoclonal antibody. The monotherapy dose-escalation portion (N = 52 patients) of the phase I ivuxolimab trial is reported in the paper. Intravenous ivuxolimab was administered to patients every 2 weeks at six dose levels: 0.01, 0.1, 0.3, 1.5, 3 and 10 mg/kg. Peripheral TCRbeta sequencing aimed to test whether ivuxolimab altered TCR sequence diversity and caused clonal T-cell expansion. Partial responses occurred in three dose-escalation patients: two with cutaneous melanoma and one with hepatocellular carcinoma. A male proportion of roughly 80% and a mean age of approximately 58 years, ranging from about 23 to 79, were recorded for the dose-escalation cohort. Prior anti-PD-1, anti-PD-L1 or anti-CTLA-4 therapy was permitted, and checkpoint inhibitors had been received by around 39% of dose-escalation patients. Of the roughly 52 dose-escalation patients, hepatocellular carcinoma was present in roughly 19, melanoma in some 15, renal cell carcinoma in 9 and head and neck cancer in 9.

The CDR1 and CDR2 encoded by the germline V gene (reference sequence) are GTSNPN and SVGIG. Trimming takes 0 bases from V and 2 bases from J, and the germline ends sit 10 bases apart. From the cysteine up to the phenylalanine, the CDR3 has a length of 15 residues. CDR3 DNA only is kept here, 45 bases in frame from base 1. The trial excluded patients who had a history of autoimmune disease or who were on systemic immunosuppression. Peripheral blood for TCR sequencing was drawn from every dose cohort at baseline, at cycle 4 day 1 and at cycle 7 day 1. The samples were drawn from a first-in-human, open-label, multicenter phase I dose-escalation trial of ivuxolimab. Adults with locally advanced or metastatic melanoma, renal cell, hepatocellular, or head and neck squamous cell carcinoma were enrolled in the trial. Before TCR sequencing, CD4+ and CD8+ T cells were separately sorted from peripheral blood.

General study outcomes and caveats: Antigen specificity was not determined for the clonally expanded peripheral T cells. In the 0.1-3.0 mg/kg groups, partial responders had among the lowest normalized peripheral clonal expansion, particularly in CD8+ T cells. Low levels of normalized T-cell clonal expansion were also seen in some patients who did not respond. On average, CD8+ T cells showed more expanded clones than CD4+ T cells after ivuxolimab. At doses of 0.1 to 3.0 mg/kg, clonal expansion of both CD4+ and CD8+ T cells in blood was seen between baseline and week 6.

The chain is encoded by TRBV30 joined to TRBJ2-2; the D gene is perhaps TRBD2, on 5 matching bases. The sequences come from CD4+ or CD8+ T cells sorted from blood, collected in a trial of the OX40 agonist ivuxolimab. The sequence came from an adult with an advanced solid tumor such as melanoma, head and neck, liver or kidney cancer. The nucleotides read TGTGCCTGGAGTGTGCGGGTCCCCAACACCGGGGAGCTGTTTTTT. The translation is CAWSVRVPNTGELFF. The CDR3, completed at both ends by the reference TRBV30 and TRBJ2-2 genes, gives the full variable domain SQTIHQWPATLVQPVGSPLSLECTVEGTSNPNLYWYRQAAGRGLQLLFYSVGIGQISSEVPQNLSASRPQDRQFILSSKKLLLSDSGFYLCAWSVRVPNTGELFFGEGSRLTVL.